This is a list of T cell receptor beta chains from one sample in a study of CD8+ T cells in alopecia areata. The assay was immunoSEQ multiplex PCR, and TCRdb's table has in-frame clones only and misses some. In the table there are 150,000 to 200,000 clones, roughly 50% of which are singletons. Sequencing was carried out using CD4+ T cells sorted from blood. These receptors all come from a human donor in good health. Each CDR3 is given with its conserved first and last residue. The D gene is left open where the match is weak. Only part of the rows carry a size: once, few, many, or a class if the clone is expanded.

J gene,V gene,D gene,clone size,CDR3 protein,CDR3 DNA
TRBJ2-3,TRBV2,.,once,CASSDSGGLTDTQYF,TGTGCCAGCAGTGACAGCGGCGGACTAACAGATACGCAGTATTTT
TRBJ2-1,TRBV28,.,.,CASSLLGDLIRVPANEQFF,TGTGCCAGCAGTTTATTGGGGGACCTAATACGGGTTCCCGCTAATGAGCAGTTCTTC
TRBJ2-1,TRBV7-9,.,.,CASSLDWHEQFF,TGTGCCAGCAGCTTAGACTGGCATGAGCAGTTCTTC
TRBJ1-2,TRBV2,TRBD1,.,CASTFTGAGGYTF,TGTGCCAGCACCTTTACAGGGGCCGGTGGCTACACCTTC
TRBJ1-1,TRBV6-5,.,.,CASSLVLDTEAFF,TGTGCCAGCAGCTTAGTTTTAGACACTGAAGCTTTCTTT
TRBJ2-3,TRBV7-9,TRBD1,.,CASSLGQGIDTQYF,TGTGCCAGCAGCCTCGGACAGGGGATAGATACGCAGTATTTT
TRBJ2-1,TRBV6-6,.,.,CASSAASEQFF,TGTGCCAGCAGTGCGGCGTCTGAGCAGTTCTTC
TRBJ1-5,TRBV29-1,.,.,CSVQTLVNQPQHF,TGCAGCGTCCAGACACTCGTTAATCAGCCCCAGCATTTT
TRBJ1-4,TRBV5-1,.,.,CASSLAGSNEKLFF,TGCGCCAGCAGCTTGGCAGGATCAAATGAAAAACTGTTTTTT
TRBJ2-7,TRBV25-1,TRBD2,.,CASSERGLAGGPAYEQYF,TGTGCCAGCAGTGAAAGGGGACTAGCGGGAGGACCAGCCTACGAGCAGTACTTC
TRBJ2-3,TRBV5-1,.,few,CASSSSASGTDTQYF,TGCGCCAGCAGCTCTAGCGCCTCAGGCACAGATACGCAGTATTTT
TRBJ2-5,TRBV18,TRBD1,.,CASSLRTGYQETQYF,TGTGCCAGCTCACTCCGGACAGGGTACCAAGAGACCCAGTACTTC
TRBJ1-1,TRBV5-1,.,.,CASSLNRVGRDTEAFF,TGCGCCAGCAGTCTTAACAGGGTCGGGAGAGACACTGAAGCTTTCTTT
TRBJ2-7,TRBV5-6,.,.,CASSLMGGSYEQYF,TGTGCCAGCAGCTTGATGGGGGGCTCCTACGAGCAGTACTTC
TRBJ2-7,TRBV27,TRBD1,.,CASRDRAYEQYF,TGTGCCAGCCGAGACAGGGCTTACGAGCAGTACTTC
TRBJ1-1,TRBV29-1,.,few,CSAPLRAGGTEAFF,TGCAGCGCGCCGCTTAGGGCAGGAGGCACTGAAGCTTTCTTT
TRBJ1-1,TRBV7-9,TRBD1,.,CASSIQGSTEAFF,TGTGCCAGCTCAATACAGGGGTCGACTGAAGCTTTCTTT
TRBJ2-5,TRBV7-9,TRBD2,.,CASSAGVKEGGSWETQYF,TGTGCCAGCAGCGCTGGTGTGAAAGAAGGCGGGAGTTGGGAGACCCAGTACTTC
TRBJ1-1,TRBV29-1,.,once,CSVALQSKAFF,TGCAGCGTTGCTTTGCAGAGCAAAGCTTTCTTT
TRBJ2-5,TRBV29-1,.,.,CSVVMSGETQYF,TGCAGCGTTGTGATGTCTGGGGAGACCCAGTACTTC
TRBJ2-3,TRBV9,TRBD2,.,CASSVGLGLAGGSTDTQYF,TGTGCCAGCAGCGTAGGGCTGGGACTAGCGGGAGGGAGCACAGATACGCAGTATTTT
TRBJ2-7,TRBV29-1,TRBD1,.,CSVELGQSYEQYF,TGCAGCGTCGAACTGGGACAGTCCTACGAGCAGTACTTC
TRBJ2-7,TRBV7-9,.,.,CASSPRTKLDEQYF,TGTGCCAGCAGCCCCCGGACAAAGCTCGACGAGCAGTACTTC
TRBJ1-2,TRBV25-1,.,few,CASSQTLYGYTF,TGTGCCAGCAGTCAGACACTTTATGGCTACACCTTC
TRBJ2-3,TRBV7-9,.,.,CASSWAAGSTDTQYF,TGTGCCAGCAGCTGGGCGGCGGGGAGCACAGATACGCAGTATTTT
TRBJ2-1,TRBV7-2,TRBD2,.,CASSLTSGRSHNEQFF,TGTGCCAGCAGCTTGACTAGCGGGAGATCACACAATGAGCAGTTCTTC
TRBJ1-1,TRBV6-5,.,.,CASSYAGNTEAFF,TGTGCCAGCAGTTACGCGGGAAACACTGAAGCTTTCTTT
TRBJ1-2,TRBV6-5,TRBD1,.,CASSRTGLNYGYTF,TGTGCCAGCAGCCGGACAGGCTTAAACTATGGCTACACCTTC
TRBJ2-7,TRBV29-1,.,.,CSVGTPIFPYEQYF,TGCAGCGTCGGGACACCTATTTTTCCCTACGAGCAGTACTTC
TRBJ2-3,TRBV15,.,.,CATTKDAGLTDTQYF,TGTGCCACCACAAAAGATGCGGGGCTCACAGATACGCAGTATTTT
TRBJ2-7,TRBV5-6,.,few,CASSSRGISHEQYF,TGTGCCAGCAGTAGTAGGGGGATATCGCACGAGCAGTACTTC
TRBJ2-2,TRBV30,.,.,CAWIRSGGENTGELFF,TGTGCCTGGATCCGGAGTGGGGGCGAGAACACCGGGGAGCTGTTTTTT